This T cell receptor beta chain is from a study of blood T cell repertoires in COVID-19. This CDR3 has 13 residues. Germline V gene lookup returns CDR1 LGHDT and CDR2 YNNKEL (reference sequence). V was pared by 3 bases and J by 2 bases, with 8 bases between. In the original analysis: Reference gene primer amplification in the assay estimated nucleated cell counts. Sequencing used immunoSEQ multiplex PCR; TCRdb keeps in-frame clones, though not all of them. V, J and clone size derive from that table, while D and trimming were established from the DNA sequence. The data show approximately 300,000 clones, 75% to 95% seen once.

The source is a woman in her twenties or thirties with COVID-19, enrolled during active disease. The sample comprised peripheral blood. The gene calls are TRBV3-1 (or the pseudogene TRBV3-2) and TRBJ2-7, with a weak D call TRBD2 (6 bases). The CDR3 reads CASSQWRAYEQYF. CDR3 in DNA: TGTGCCAGCAGCCAGTGGAGGGCCTACGAGCAGTACTTC.